The 14 T cell receptor beta chains listed next were all sequenced from one sample in a study of technical replicates of blood from several donors. The data were produced by immunoSEQ multiplex PCR, yet TCRdb's version contains in-frame clones alone and is incomplete. This sample has almost 90,000 clones, with approximately 95% found just once. The specimen was T cells isolated from PBMCs. These TCRs come from a human donor in good health.

This rearrangement joins TRBV2 to TRBJ1-2; 7 bases fit TRBD1. The CDR3 consists of 13 residues. Unmatched junction bases numbered 1, after V lost 5 bases and J lost 1 base. CDR1 SNHLY and CDR2 FYNNEI come from the germline V gene. CDR3 amino acids: CASSRDSNYGYTF. CDR3 coding DNA: TGTGCCAGCAGTAGGGACAGTAACTATGGCTACACCTTC. The full variable domain, its missing parts supplied by reference TRBV2 and TRBJ1-2, is EPEVTQTPSHQVTQMGQEVILRCVPISNHLYFYWYRQILGQKVEFLVSFYNNEISEKSEIFDDQFSVERPDGSNFTLKIRSTKLEDSAMYFCASSRDSNYGYTFGSGTRLTVV.

V and J are TRBV13 and TRBJ2-1; 14 bases are a match to TRBD2. V lost 5 bases to trimming and J lost 4 bases; unmatched junction nucleotides: 7. The CDR3 loop spans 17 amino acids. The V gene's germline CDR1 is PRHDT and CDR2 FYEKMQ (reference sequence). CDR3 sequence reads: CASSLGLAGGLYNEQFF. The CDR3 DNA follows: TGTGCCAGCAGCCTCGGACTAGCGGGAGGACTATACAATGAGCAGTTCTTC.

The chain uses TRBV4-1 and TRBJ2-7, with TRBD2 identical over 8 bases. CDR1 is MGHRA and CDR2 is YSYEKL in the germline V gene. The J segment lost 2 bases and the V segment lost 3 bases, leaving 3 bases of the junction unmatched. The CDR3 has 14 residues. For the CDR3, the DNA is TGCGCCAGCAGCCAGCCGGGACTAGCCTACGAGCAGTACTTC. As protein: CASSQPGLAYEQYF.

The chain uses TRBV7-2 and TRBJ2-7; D unclear. The CDR3 has 12 amino acids. Germline-derived CDR1 and CDR2 are SGHTA and FQGNSA. Trimming took 4 bases from V and 1 from J, leaving 5 bases between them. The CDR3 loop is CASSYTSYEQYF. The DNA of the CDR3 is TGTGCCAGCAGCTACACATCCTACGAGCAGTACTTC.

The CDR3: CASQSVGTGAYEQYF. The CDR3, as DNA: TGTGCCAGCCAATCTGTTGGGACAGGAGCCTACGAGCAGTACTTC. This chain connects TRBV27 to TRBJ2-7; 8 bases agree with TRBD1. Germline CDR1 is MNHEY and CDR2 is SMNVEV (reference sequence). Unmatched junction bases numbered 11, after V lost 8 bases and J lost 2 bases. CDR3 length equals 15 residues.

This chain joins TRBV7-9 and TRBJ2-7, with TRBD1 matching over 10 bases. Looked up from germline, CDR1 is SEHNR and CDR2 is FQNEAQ (reference sequence). After removal of 4 bases from V and 4 bases from J, the junction contained 7 bases not matched to a gene. The CDR3 consists of 15 residues. The CDR3 sequence is CASSWGQGKVYEQYF. The CDR3 DNA is TGTGCCAGCAGCTGGGGACAGGGGAAAGTTTACGAGCAGTACTTC.

CDR3 loop: CASSYHLEETEAFF. The CDR3 nucleotides read TGTGCCAGCAGTTACCATTTGGAGGAGACTGAAGCTTTCTTT. The V call is TRBV6-6, the J call TRBJ1-1, with D hard to call. The CDR3 is made up of 14 amino acids. CDR1 is MNHNY and CDR2 is SVGAGI in the germline V gene (reference sequence). V lost 2 bases and J 5 bases, leaving 12 bases between the germline ends.

V gene TRBV4-1 combines with J gene TRBJ2-3; TRBD2 is a possible D gene (5 bases). This CDR3 has 17 amino acids. Germline CDR1 MGHRA, CDR2 YSYEKL. Trimming removed 4 bases at V and 5 bases at J, with 22 bases between. CDR3 nucleotide sequence: TGCGCCAGCAGCCCATCGTTGGCGGGCCCGTTGGGAGATACGCAGTATTTT. Translating gives CASSPSLAGPLGDTQYF.

The V gene is TRBV2, the J gene TRBJ1-5; tentatively, D is TRBD1 (5 bases). Germline V gene sequence: CDR1 SNHLY, CDR2 FYNNEI. V lost 2 bases and J 3 bases, leaving 11 bases between the germline ends. This CDR3 has 15 residues. The CDR3 DNA reads TGTGCCAGCAGTGAATCCGGACAATTCAATCAGCCCCAGCATTTT. Translating it yields CASSESGQFNQPQHF.

The chain joins TRBV6-6 to TRBJ2-4; 8 bases match TRBD2. CDR3 size: 14 residues. Looked up from germline, CDR1 is MNHNY and CDR2 is SVGAGI (reference sequence). V was pared by 8 bases and J by 3 bases, with 6 bases of the junction left unmatched. Written as DNA, the CDR3 is TGTGCCAGCGCCCCGGGACTAGTCAAAAACATTCAGTACTTC. Residues: CASAPGLVKNIQYF.

The rearrangement uses TRBV4-2 and TRBJ2-7, with D possibly being TRBD1 (5 bases). This CDR3 has 14 amino acids. The germline CDR1 and CDR2 sequences are LGHNA and YNFKEQ. The V and J ends lost 4 bases and 4 bases respectively, with 14 bases between them. The CDR3 nucleotides are TGTGCCAGCAGCCCCAGGGTAGTCTCGTACGAGCAGTACTTC. It encodes CASSPRVVSYEQYF.

The chain has TRBV5-4 and TRBJ1-1, with no clear D. This CDR3 spans 13 amino acids. Per germline, CDR1 SGHNT and CDR2 YYREEE (reference sequence). V was shortened by 4 bases and J by 1 base, with 8 bases between the two germline ends. The chain's CDR3 is CASSATSNTEAFF. DNA for the CDR3: TGTGCCAGCAGCGCGACATCGAACACTGAAGCTTTCTTT.

The chain carries TRBV27 and TRBJ2-3, with 10 bases that match TRBD2. V shed 5 bases and J 0 bases; nucleotides not matched to a gene: 2. This CDR3 is 15 amino acids long. Looked up from germline, CDR1 is MNHEY and CDR2 is SMNVEV (reference sequence). The CDR3 DNA reads TGTGCCAGCAGTACTAGCGGGGTAAGCACAGATACGCAGTATTTT. As protein: CASSTSGVSTDTQYF.

The sample holds one count of this clone. This sequence joins TRBV2 and TRBJ1-6; 10 nucleotides line up with TRBD1. Per germline, CDR1 SNHLY and CDR2 FYNNEI. This CDR3 contains 13 residues. Losses at the gene ends were 11 bases for V and 11 bases for J; bases not matched to a gene: 9. The CDR3 nucleotides are TGTGCCGTCGTGGGGGACAGGGGTCCACCCCTCCACTTT. This sequence encodes CAVVGDRGPPLHF. Together with reference TRBV2 and TRBJ1-6, the CDR3 gives the full variable domain: EPEVTQTPSHQVTQMGQEVILRCVPISNHLYFYWYRQILGQKVEFLVSFYNNEISEKSEIFDDQFSVERPDGSNFTLKIRSTKLEDSAMYFCAVVGDRGPPLHFGNGTRLTVT.